This T cell receptor (beta chain) emerged from a study of T cell responses to AZD1222 COVID-19 vaccine. Repertoires were generated with immunoSEQ multiplex PCR, while TCRdb's copy carries only in-frame clones and drops some. The repertoire holds about 81,000 clones, with 85% to 95% as singletons. V dropped 4 bases and J dropped 11 bases, with 18 bases sitting between them. The CDR3 is 13 residues long. The germline gives CDR1 SGHDT, CDR2 YYEEEE. The table lists this clone with a count of one. Its antigen is currently unknown. Findings of the study overall: Vaccine-associated CD4 TCRs ranged over spike, dominating at 160-218 and 743-854. Researchers took repertoire samples only after the peak T cell response had come.

The J gene is TRBJ1-1, the V gene TRBV5-6; weak D call: TRBD1 (6 bases). The sequence derives from an adult who received the AZD1222 COVID-19 vaccine. The sequenced sample was peripheral blood, obtained 28 days after the second AZD1222 dose. CDR3 sequence (DNA): TGTGCCAGCAGCCAAACAGGGAGCGACGTGGCTTTCTTT. It encodes CASSQTGSDVAFF. The full variable domain, rest sourced from reference TRBV5-6 and TRBJ1-1, is DAGVTQSPTHLIKTRGQQVTLRCSPKSGHDTVSWYQQALGQGPQFIFQYYEEEERQRGNFPDRFSGHQFPNYSSELNVNALLLGDSALYLCASSQTGSDVAFFGQGTRLTVV.